These T cell receptor beta chains were read from a single sample in a study of T cells of healthy individuals. Each CDR3 protein is one row after TCRdb ran MiXCR on the 5' RACE reads. The sample consists of 55,000 to 65,000 distinct CDR3 sequences, around 15% of them appearing once. All receptors come from a human donor in good health. The CDR3 runs from the conserved cysteine through the conserved F or W. Fields, in order: clone size, J gene, V gene, D gene, CDR3 protein, CDR3 DNA. The D gene is left open where the match is weak. Clone size is not always given. Where it is, it says once, few, many or a class for expanded clones.

>many|TRBJ1-1|TRBV20-1|-
CSARVGGADTEAFF
TGCAGTGCTAGAGTGGGGGGGGCCGACACTGAAGCTTTCTTT
>many|TRBJ1-4|TRBV7-2|TRBD1
CASSWEDREKLFF
TGTGCCAGCAGCTGGGAGGACAGGGAAAAACTGTTTTTT
>-|TRBJ2-3|TRBV11-2|TRBD2
CASSPKIAGGGGDTQYF
TGTGCCAGCAGCCCAAAAATAGCGGGGGGCGGGGGAGATACGCAGTATTTT
>few|TRBJ2-2|TRBV20-1|TRBD2
CSIRLAGTGELFF
TGCAGCATAAGACTAGCGGGCACCGGGGAGCTGTTTTTT
>few|TRBJ2-1|TRBV4-3|TRBD2
CASSQDSGSTSYNEQFF
TGCGCCAGCAGCCAAGACAGCGGGAGCACCTCCTACAATGAGCAGTTCTTC
>few|TRBJ2-1|TRBV19|-
CASSYYGSSYNEQFF
TGTGCCAGTAGTTATTACGGGAGCTCCTACAATGAGCAGTTCTTC
>-|TRBJ2-7|TRBV19|-
CASGPGHPYEQYF
TGTGCCAGTGGGCCCGGACACCCCTACGAGCAGTACTTC
>once|TRBJ2-5|TRBV9|TRBD1
CASSATWDREASETQYF
TGTGCCAGCAGCGCTACCTGGGACAGGGAGGCGTCGGAGACCCAGTACTTC
>-|TRBJ2-3|TRBV5-4|TRBD2
CASSLWTSPNTQYF
TGTGCCAGCAGCCTATGGACTAGCCCAAATACGCAGTATTTT
>many|TRBJ2-7|TRBV14|-
CASSHVSYEQYF
TGTGCCAGCAGCCACGTATCCTACGAGCAGTACTTC
>many|TRBJ2-2|TRBV6-4|-
CASSGADTGELFF
TGTGCCAGCAGTGGAGCGGACACCGGGGAGCTGTTTTTT
>-|TRBJ2-2|TRBV24-1|-
CAIRLLGSTGELFF
TGTGCCATCAGGCTACTTGGTAGCACCGGGGAGCTGTTTTTT
>-|TRBJ2-3|TRBV11-2|TRBD1
CASSLEPQGADTQYF
TGTGCCAGCAGCTTAGAGCCCCAGGGGGCAGATACGCAGTATTTT
>few|TRBJ2-7|TRBV5-1|TRBD2
CASSPSGASYEQYF
TGCGCCAGCAGCCCAAGCGGGGCCAGCTACGAGCAGTACTTC
>-|TRBJ1-2|TRBV3-1|TRBD1
CASSQVGAGGGYTF
TGTGCCAGCAGCCAAGTCGGAGCAGGGGGTGGCTACACCTTC
>-|TRBJ2-7|TRBV10-3|-
CAISGLRRDGEQYF
TGTGCCATCAGCGGTCTTAGGAGGGATGGCGAGCAGTACTTC
>-|TRBJ2-7|TRBV5-1|-
CASRSLAGDLYQQYF
TGCGCCAGCAGATCCCTCGCTGGGGATCTCTACCAGCAGTACTTC
>many|TRBJ2-1|TRBV28|TRBD1
CASSSLDRVGNEQFF
TGTGCCAGCAGTTCGTTGGACAGGGTAGGCAATGAGCAGTTCTTC
>-|TRBJ1-1|TRBV9|-
CASSLNRNTEAFF
TGTGCCAGCAGCCTCAATCGGAACACTGAAGCTTTCTTT
>few|TRBJ2-7|TRBV28|-
CASSSSGTGLYEQYF
TGTGCCAGCAGTTCCAGCGGGACAGGCCTCTACGAGCAGTACTTC
>few|TRBJ2-6|TRBV9|TRBD1
CASSVTRDRVIAGANVLTF
TGTGCCAGCAGCGTGACCCGGGACAGGGTTATCGCTGGGGCCAACGTCCTGACTTTC
>many|TRBJ2-1|TRBV28|-
CASSFGGRGNEQFF
TGTGCCAGCAGTTTCGGGGGAAGGGGCAATGAGCAGTTCTTC
>-|TRBJ1-5|TRBV20-1|-
CSAKEGGEHQPQHF
TGCAGTGCCAAAGAAGGGGGGGAGCATCAGCCCCAGCATTTT
>-|TRBJ1-1|TRBV5-1|TRBD1
CASSFRQGRPFF
TGCGCCAGCAGCTTTCGACAGGGCCGCCCCTTCTTT
>few|TRBJ2-7|TRBV4-1|-
CASSRRGSYEQYF
TGCGCCAGCAGCCGCCGGGGCTCCTACGAGCAGTACTTC
>many|TRBJ1-1|TRBV29-1|-
CSVGRPGVNTEAFF
TGCAGCGTTGGGCGTCCGGGGGTGAACACTGAAGCTTTCTTT
>few|TRBJ2-5|TRBV15|-
CATSKGAETQYF
TGTGCCACCAGCAAGGGCGCAGAGACCCAGTACTTC
>few|TRBJ2-1|TRBV4-2|TRBD2
CASSQEGAGRFGDEQFF
TGTGCCAGCAGCCAAGAGGGAGCGGGAAGGTTTGGCGATGAGCAGTTCTTC
>many|TRBJ2-7|TRBV20-1|-
CSAKDSSYEQYF
TGCAGTGCGAAAGACAGCTCCTACGAGCAGTACTTC
>-|TRBJ2-1|TRBV27|-
CASSLLVRYNEQFF
TGTGCCAGCAGTTTATTAGTCAGATACAATGAGCAGTTCTTC
>few|TRBJ1-2|TRBV7-9|-
CASSSTEGSNYGYTF
TGTGCCAGCAGCTCAACGGAGGGATCTAACTATGGCTACACCTTC
>-|TRBJ2-7|TRBV6-5|TRBD1
CASSTLGGQEQYF
TGTGCCAGCAGTACCCTAGGGGGACAGGAGCAGTACTTC
>-|TRBJ1-3|TRBV6-5|-
CASSPEGEGVGNTIYF
TGTGCCAGTTCCCCCGAGGGGGAAGGAGTGGGAAACACCATATATTTT
>-|TRBJ2-2|TRBV12-3/TRBV12-4|TRBD2
CASSGLVAGNTGELFF
TGTGCCAGCAGTGGGTTGGTAGCGGGGAACACCGGGGAGCTGTTTTTT
>-|TRBJ2-4|TRBV28|TRBD1
CASSFQQQGGWYQYF
TGTGCCAGCAGTTTCCAACAACAGGGGGGTTGGTATCAGTACTTC
>many|TRBJ2-1|TRBV7-7|-
CASSPGSNEQFF
TGTGCTAGCAGCCCCGGGAGTAATGAGCAGTTCTTC
>many|TRBJ2-3|TRBV25-1|TRBD2
CASSEGLAVSTDTQYF
TGTGCCAGCTCCGAGGGACTAGCGGTCAGCACAGATACGCAGTATTTT
>medium-sized|TRBJ2-7|TRBV20-1|TRBD2
CSAREREYEQYF
TGCAGTGCTAGAGAGCGGGAGTACGAGCAGTACTTC
>many|TRBJ2-7|TRBV5-1|-
CASSLARGPYEQYF
TGCGCCAGCAGCCTGGCTCGGGGACCGTACGAGCAGTACTTC
>-|TRBJ1-1|TRBV20-1|-
CSALPGGNTEAFF
TGCAGTGCTCTGCCTGGTGGGAACACTGAAGCTTTCTTT
>few|TRBJ2-1|TRBV29-1|-
CSVEPDLGIGEQFF
TGCAGCGTTGAGCCCGATCTGGGGATTGGCGAGCAGTTCTTC
>-|TRBJ2-5|TRBV7-9|-
CASSLAGGYQETQYF
TGTGCCAGCAGCTTAGCGGGGGGCTACCAAGAGACCCAGTACTTC
>many|TRBJ1-4|TRBV2|-
CANQGANEKLFF
TGTGCCAACCAGGGAGCTAATGAAAAACTGTTTTTT